The clone carrying this T cell receptor beta chain occurred once. Its antigen is as yet unknown. Profiled with immunoSEQ multiplex PCR; TCRdb holds only in-frame clones, not every one. The table records about 68,000 clones, about nine tenths of them present only once. The V end lost 9 bases, the J end lost 1 base, and 13 bases lay between the germline ends. Germline CDR1 MDHEN, CDR2 SYDVKM. The CDR3 consists of 14 residues. This sample is part of a study of chemoradiotherapy in HPV16-positive cancers. On the study more broadly: Functional T-cell assays on a couple of HPV16-positive patients' cells defined candidate HPV-specific clones and common TCR motifs.

General study findings and limits: Functional assays defining HPV-specific T cells used only two HPV16-positive patients. Candidate HPV-specific clones and E7-related TCR motifs grew in tumor during treatment. For HPV16-positive patients, expanding HPV-responsive T cells associated with longer recurrence-free survival.

This TCR derives from a human donor with HPV-associated anogenital cancer. The genes are TRBV28 and TRBJ1-5; D remains ambiguous. The sequencing here drew on blood, taken from a patient who underwent chemoradiotherapy. CDR3: CASSESGSNQPQHF. CDR3 in DNA: TGTGCCAGTTCCGAGAGTGGGAGCAATCAGCCCCAGCATTTT.